This is a list of T cell receptor beta chains from one sample in a study of shared clonotypes between healthy human individuals. Method: immunoSEQ multiplex PCR; TCRdb's copy keeps in-frame clones and lacks some. The sample records over 1.5 million clones, 98% being singletons. Sequencing was carried out using naive CD4+ T cells sorted from blood. The receptors come from a man aged 25 to 40 in good health. CDR3s leave out the opening cysteine and the closing phenylalanine or tryptophan.

v_call	j_call	cdr3_aa
TRBV7-2	TRBJ2-2	ASSLRLAGVNTGELF
TRBV20-1	TRBJ1-2	SARDRYGYT
TRBV11-3	TRBJ2-5	ASSLGLETQY
TRBV5-4	TRBJ2-7	ASSLGLAGDRAHYEQY
TRBV19	TRBJ2-5	ASSPSGGIKTQY
TRBV18	TRBJ2-1	ASSDKNEQF
TRBV25-1	TRBJ2-3	ASSPNDGFLAGTDTQY
TRBV5-1	TRBJ2-2	ASSSLGEVNTGELF
TRBV7-9	TRBJ2-1	ASSLRRGGYNEQF
TRBV7-8	TRBJ2-1	ASSLAILREGPNNEQF
TRBV9	TRBJ2-3	ASSALWGSLADTQY
TRBV15	TRBJ1-5	ATSRDKLGIKPQH
TRBV18	TRBJ1-1	ASSPPPAGGRAF
TRBV7-2	TRBJ2-7	ASSLAGTGRFYEQY
TRBV4-3	TRBJ2-7	ASSPFATSGRVEQY
TRBV6-5	TRBJ2-7	ASSYGSSGRPNEQY
TRBV30	TRBJ1-1	AWRGTVNTEAF
TRBV28	TRBJ2-3	ASSTIDTQY
TRBV27	TRBJ2-2	ASSFTLGIPSTAGELF
TRBV27	TRBJ2-7	ASSYPFAGAEQY
TRBV5-1	TRBJ2-1	ASSVQGAGDYNEQF
TRBV20-1	TRBJ1-1	SAPGDTEAF
TRBV6-1	TRBJ1-2	ASSTDEDYGYT
TRBV19	TRBJ1-1	ASRNRGVNTEAF
TRBV30	TRBJ2-5	AWMMWGGRALGTQY
TRBV19	TRBJ1-5	ASSIVRGIQPQH
TRBV14	TRBJ1-4	ASSRRRDTTNEKLF
TRBV18	TRBJ2-5	ASSPPRLAGVGETQY
TRBV28	TRBJ2-1	ASSFSTDSGSEQF
TRBV6-5	TRBJ1-2	ASSYSSVTNYGYT
TRBV9	TRBJ1-4	ASSTGHPSREKLF
TRBV28	TRBJ1-4	ASSLKTFDEKLF
TRBV7-3	TRBJ2-2	ASSQTGYTGELF
TRBV28	TRBJ2-2	ASSFGDRPNTGELF
TRBV11-3	TRBJ2-2	ASSAGGVLPGELF
TRBV13	TRBJ2-1	ASSAGTSGRYNEQF
TRBV10-2	TRBJ2-2	ASMVTAAGELF
TRBV9	TRBJ1-1	ASSATGRNTEAF
TRBV7-2	TRBJ2-7	ASSLVGGMSNYEQY
TRBV7-9	TRBJ2-2	ASSNGTSGTGELF
TRBV6-5	TRBJ1-3	ASSFRGRSSGNTIY
TRBV28	TRBJ1-1	ASRPEGGRMNTEAF
TRBV13	TRBJ2-2	ASSVILADREDTGELF
TRBV11-2	TRBJ1-5	ASSLSGYSNQPQH
TRBV7-9	TRBJ2-1	ASSPRRGQGADEQF
TRBV19	TRBJ1-4	ASSIRGPNEKLF
TRBV20-1	TRBJ2-7	SALQGYEQY
TRBV11-2	TRBJ2-5	ASSQRAGGPETQY
TRBV7-2	TRBJ2-7	ASSLVSGGQGLTYEQY
TRBV12-2	TRBJ1-2	ALPGANYGYT
TRBV2	TRBJ1-1	ASMPGGTEAF